Listed below are T cell receptor beta chains from one sample, sequenced in a study of blood T cell repertoires in COVID-19. Data came from immunoSEQ multiplex PCR; TCRdb stores just in-frame clones and leaves some out. The sample has about 50,000 clones, 84% seen once. The sample consisted of peripheral blood. The receptors come from a man aged 60-69 years with acute or convalescent COVID-19. The CDR3 runs from the conserved cysteine through the conserved F or W. D genes are given only for firm matches. Size is omitted from some rows. Given values are once, few, many or a class for expanded clones.

CDR3	DNA	J	length	V	size	D
CASSSGQNTEAFF	TGTGCCAGCAGCTCAGGACAGAACACTGAAGCTTTCTTT	TRBJ1-1	13	TRBV7-2	NA	NA
CASSLAGVAYGYTF	TGCGCCAGCAGCTTGGCGGGGGTAGCCTATGGCTACACCTTC	TRBJ1-2	14	TRBV5-1	NA	NA
CASSPRQGLSYEQYF	TGTGCCAGCAGCCCGAGACAGGGGTTATCCTACGAGCAGTACTTC	TRBJ2-7	15	TRBV7-2	NA	TRBD1
CASSQVDNFEAFF	TGTGCCAGCAGCCAAGTAGACAATTTTGAAGCTTTCTTT	TRBJ1-1	13	TRBV3-1/TRBV3-2	NA	NA
CASSGHFGTGDNEQFF	TGTGCCAGCAGCGGACATTTTGGGACAGGAGACAATGAGCAGTTCTTC	TRBJ2-1	16	TRBV9	NA	TRBD1
CAWSPRGAWKLFF	TGTGCCTGGAGTCCCAGGGGTGCGTGGAAACTGTTTTTT	TRBJ1-4	13	TRBV30	NA	NA
CASSPWTGGTETQYF	TGTGCCAGCAGTCCGTGGACAGGGGGTACAGAGACCCAGTACTTC	TRBJ2-5	15	TRBV27	NA	TRBD1
CASSLVAGGVETQYF	TGCGCCAGCAGCTTGGTGGCAGGGGGCGTGGAGACCCAGTACTTC	TRBJ2-5	15	TRBV5-1	NA	TRBD1
CASSPGTANQPQHF	TGCGCCAGCAGCCCGGGGACAGCAAATCAGCCCCAGCATTTT	TRBJ1-5	14	TRBV4-1	NA	TRBD1
CASSPSGGGLNEQFF	TGTGCCAGCAGCCCCTCGGGGGGGGGCCTAAATGAGCAGTTCTTC	TRBJ2-1	15	TRBV3-1/TRBV3-2	NA	TRBD2
CASTSHGTGYAGELFF	TGTGCCAGCACTTCCCATGGGACTGGGTACGCCGGGGAGCTGTTTTTT	TRBJ2-2	16	TRBV13	NA	NA
CASRGQGAHEQYF	TGTGCCAGCAGAGGACAGGGGGCCCACGAGCAGTACTTC	TRBJ2-7	13	TRBV6-5	NA	TRBD1
CASEDRANTGELFF	TGTGCCAGTGAAGACAGGGCGAACACCGGGGAGCTGTTTTTT	TRBJ2-2	14	TRBV19	NA	TRBD1
CASSSWDRPSTEAFF	TGTGCCAGTAGTAGCTGGGACAGGCCGAGCACTGAAGCTTTCTTT	TRBJ1-1	15	TRBV19	NA	TRBD1
CASSQAGVNYGYTF	TGTGCCAGCAGCCAAGCCGGGGTTAACTATGGCTACACCTTC	TRBJ1-2	14	TRBV3-1/TRBV3-2	NA	NA
CASSVDGHRTDTQYF	TGTGCCAGCAGCGTGGATGGGCACCGCACAGATACGCAGTATTTT	TRBJ2-3	15	TRBV9	NA	NA
CASSPTQQYEQYF	TGTGCCAGCTCACCTACCCAACAGTACGAGCAGTACTTC	TRBJ2-7	13	TRBV18	few	NA
CASSQGVAGGPTDTQYF	TGCGCCAGCAGCCAGGGTGTAGCGGGGGGGCCGACAGATACGCAGTATTTT	TRBJ2-3	17	TRBV4-3	NA	TRBD2
CASSPGTGLYNEQFF	TGTGCCAGCAGTCCCGGGACAGGGTTATACAATGAGCAGTTCTTC	TRBJ2-1	15	TRBV27	few	TRBD1
CASKDRGLNEKLFF	TGTGCCAGCAAGGACAGGGGGCTTAATGAAAAACTGTTTTTT	TRBJ1-4	14	TRBV11-2	NA	TRBD1
CAISGRGLGMNTEAFF	TGTGCCATCAGTGGCAGGGGCTTGGGGATGAACACTGAAGCTTTCTTT	TRBJ1-1	16	TRBV10-3	NA	NA
CASSAQGNSRADTQYF	TGTGCCAGCAGCGCTCAGGGTAATAGTCGAGCAGATACGCAGTATTTT	TRBJ2-3	16	TRBV9	NA	NA
CAISEVTGGVYGYTF	TGTGCCATCAGTGAGGTAACAGGGGGCGTCTATGGCTACACCTTC	TRBJ1-2	15	TRBV10-3	NA	TRBD1
CASSPGTGGLRNQPQHF	TGTGCCAGCAGTCCCGGGACAGGGGGTTTGAGGAATCAGCCCCAGCATTTT	TRBJ1-5	17	TRBV6-6	NA	TRBD1
CATRGGPMNTEAFF	TGTGCCACCCGGGGAGGGCCCATGAACACTGAAGCTTTCTTT	TRBJ1-1	14	TRBV11-2	NA	NA